Below are 14 T cell receptor beta chains sequenced from a single sample in a study of response to subunit inactivated influenza vaccine. TCRdb processed the RT-PCR reads anew with MiXCR; each CDR3 protein has one entry. The sample has around 250,000 distinct CDR3 sequences, over 9% seen once; the top ten hold 7.8%. Sequenced here: non-naive T cells sorted from PBMCs, sampled about 14 days before vaccination. Receptor source: a middle-aged man who received an inactivated influenza vaccine.

This CDR3 is CASSYTASVGRYEQYF. The DNA for the CDR3 is TGTGCCAGCAGTTACACCGCGAGTGTGGGGCGGTACGAGCAGTACTTC. The gene calls are TRBV6-5 and TRBJ2-7; perhaps TRBD1 as D (5 bases). The CDR3 sequence is 16 residues long. V was shortened by 2 bases and J by 4 bases, with 18 bases between the two germline ends. Looked up from germline, CDR1 is MNHEY and CDR2 is SVGAGI.

This rearrangement joins TRBV6-5 to TRBJ2-3; no clear D gene. The CDR3 runs to 15 residues. V was clipped by 4 bases and J by 2 bases, with 13 bases between them. Germline V CDR1 and CDR2: MNHEY, SVGAGI. The CDR3 protein is CASSFVPTPTDTQYF. CDR3 DNA sequence: TGTGCCAGCAGTTTCGTACCTACTCCCACAGATACGCAGTATTTT.

This clonotype has a count of ten or more. The rearrangement links TRBV5-1 to TRBJ2-7, with D uncertain. Deletions cut 4 bases from V and 3 bases from J, with 8 bases between. CDR3 length equals 12 residues. CDR1 and CDR2 (germline): SGHRS, YFSETQ. CDR3 loop: CASSPNFYEQYF. CDR3 nucleotide sequence: TGCGCCAGCAGCCCGAATTTCTACGAGCAGTACTTC.

This clonotype has only a few counts. J is TRBJ2-3 and V is TRBV7-2, with no clear D. This CDR3 is built from 14 residues. The germline V gene has CDR1 SGHTA and CDR2 FQGNSA. Trimming removed 1 base at V and 4 bases at J, with 9 bases between. The CDR3: CASSLVSGPDTQYF. CDR3 coding DNA: TGTGCCAGCAGCTTAGTCTCCGGGCCAGATACGCAGTATTTT.

This clonotype has ten or more counts. The J gene is TRBJ2-1, the V gene TRBV7-8; 7 bases match TRBD2. Germline CDR1 is SGHVS and CDR2 is FQNEAQ. This CDR3 region has 16 residues. Unmatched junction bases numbered 7, after V lost 5 bases and J lost 0 bases. CDR3 nucleotide sequence: TGTGCCAGCAGCGCACGGGAGGCGCTCTCCTACAATGAGCAGTTCTTC. Protein: CASSAREALSYNEQFF. The whole variable domain, remainder taken from reference TRBV7-8 and TRBJ2-1, is GAGVSQSPRYKVAKRGQDVALRCDPISGHVSLFWYQQALGQGPEFLTYFQNEAQLDKSGLPSDRFFAERPEGSVSTLKIQRTQQEDSAVYLCASSAREALSYNEQFFGPGTRLTVL.

This clonotype occurred a few times. The chain has TRBV11-1 and TRBJ2-7, with D perhaps matching TRBD2 (5 bases). The V gene's germline CDR1 is SGHAT and CDR2 FQDESV (reference sequence). The CDR3 loop spans 14 amino acids. The ends were cut back, 4 bases at V and 4 bases at J, with 14 bases in the middle. CDR3: CASSYGSGHYEQYF. CDR3 DNA sequence: TGTGCCAGCAGCTACGGCAGCGGCCATTACGAGCAGTACTTC.

The chain links TRBV20-1 to TRBJ2-7, with a possible D match to TRBD1 (7 bases). The CDR3 consists of 15 residues. The ends were cut back, 2 bases at V and 3 bases at J, with 17 bases in the middle. CDR1 is DFQATT, CDR2 SNEGSKA, per germline (reference sequence). CDR3 amino acids: CSARHYRGLNYEQYF. In DNA, the CDR3 is TGCAGTGCTAGACATTACAGGGGACTCAACTACGAGCAGTACTTC.

The chain joins TRBV7-2 to TRBJ1-6; D may be TRBD1 (5 bases). Germline values: CDR1 SGHTA, CDR2 FQGNSA. This CDR3 contains 15 residues. V was shortened by 7 bases and J by 9 bases, with 19 bases between the two germline ends. Here the CDR3 reads CASTPGVGAGSPLHF. The CDR3 nucleotides read TGTGCCAGCACTCCAGGAGTAGGGGCGGGTTCACCCCTCCACTTT. Supplemented by reference TRBV7-2 and TRBJ1-6, the full variable domain reads GAGVSQSPSNKVTEKGKDVELRCDPISGHTALYWYRQSLGQGLEFLIYFQGNSAPDKSGLPSDRFSAERTGGSVSTLTIQRTQQEDSAVYLCASTPGVGAGSPLHFGNGTRLTVT.

This clonotype was observed many times. The rearrangement uses TRBV5-1 and TRBJ2-5, with 11 bases fitting TRBD2. V lost 4 bases and J lost 5; bases outside the gene matches: 13. The germline CDR1 and CDR2 sequences are SGHRS and YFSETQ. There are 17 residues in the CDR3. The CDR3 loop is CASSQLAGAGIGETQYF. The CDR3 coding sequence is TGCGCCAGCAGCCAACTAGCGGGAGCGGGGATTGGGGAGACCCAGTACTTC. The variable domain in full, completed from reference TRBV5-1 and TRBJ2-5, reads KAGVTQTPRYLIKTRGQQVTLSCSPISGHRSVSWYQQTPGQGLQFLFEYFSETQRNKGNFPGRFSGRQFSNSRSEMNVSTLELGDSALYLCASSQLAGAGIGETQYFGPGTRLLVL.

This clonotype was seen only a few times. V gene TRBV6-2 or TRBV6-3 combines with J gene TRBJ2-4; D gene unclear. The CDR3 loop spans 15 amino acids. Per the germline V gene, CDR1 is MNHEY and CDR2 is SVGEGT. Between the trimmed V and J ends, which lost 7 bases and 5 bases, there was a span of 18 bases. The CDR3 DNA is TGTGCCAGCAATCTGGGTGAACCTTGGGAAAACATTCAGTACTTC. Amino acid sequence: CASNLGEPWENIQYF.

J is TRBJ2-1 and V is TRBV7-3; 9 positions agree with TRBD2. The CDR3 consists of 15 residues. Germline trimming cut 4 bases from V and 5 bases from J; bases unmatched to any gene: 6. CDR1 and CDR2 from the germline V gene are SGHTA and FQGTGA. CDR3 DNA sequence: TGTGCCAGCAGCTCCCTAGCGGGATCGAACAATGAGCAGTTCTTC. Residues: CASSSLAGSNNEQFF. The variable domain in full, completed from reference TRBV7-3 and TRBJ2-1, reads GAGVSQTPSNKVTEKGKYVELRCDPISGHTALYWYRQSLGQGPEFLIYFQGTGAADDSGLPNDRFFAVRPEGSVSTLKIQRTERGDSAVYLCASSSLAGSNNEQFFGPGTRLTVL.

This clonotype was seen a few times. The CDR3 DNA reads as TGCAGTGCTACCGAGCGGAGACCGTACAATGAGCAGTTCTTC. Its translation is CSATERRPYNEQFF. The gene calls are TRBV20-1 and TRBJ2-1; D is possibly TRBD2 (5 bases). The CDR3 is made up of 14 amino acids. Trimming took 4 bases from V and 4 from J, leaving 14 bases between them. Germline assignment: CDR1 DFQATT and CDR2 SNEGSKA (reference sequence).

At least ten counts were recorded for this clonotype. The chain links TRBV7-2 to TRBJ2-3, with D unclear. Germline V lookup: CDR1 SGHTA, CDR2 FQGNSA. The CDR3 runs to 12 residues. Between the trimmed V and J ends, which lost 5 bases and 5 bases, there was a span of 8 bases. CDR3 region: CASSPYGDTQYF. The CDR3 DNA sequence: TGTGCCAGCAGCCCTTACGGAGATACGCAGTATTTT.

This clonotype was seen more than once but under ten times. The chain uses TRBV7-2 and TRBJ1-5; weak D call: TRBD1 (6 bases). Looked up from germline, CDR1 is SGHTA and CDR2 is FQGNSA. Trimming removed 3 bases at V and 7 bases at J, with 16 bases between. The CDR3 consists of 15 residues. The DNA for the CDR3 is TGTGCCAGCAGCTTGACAGGCTCGGAGGGGCAGCCCCAGCATTTT. Its protein is CASSLTGSEGQPQHF.